This TCR beta chain was found in a study of cytomegalovirus exposure and HLA in healthy donors. The overall study: Previous work identified roughly 120 million unique TCR beta sequences from around 180 million T cells. Study results and limitations: A reported reduction in N-insertions relative to the roughly 710-donor mean was seen in an Asian-associated ancestry cluster in a later analysis. The study recorded 160 or so TCR beta chains that were cytomegalovirus-associated.

Primers for the PCR totalled 60 Vbeta and 13 Jbeta. Assay used: immunoSEQ multiplex PCR; TCRdb lists only in-frame clones, some missing. Its listing shows under 200,000 clones. With respect to this clone: Its specificity is not known.

With 7 bases removed from V and 5 bases from J, the gap between germline ends came to 20 bases. The length of the CDR3 is 15 residues. Germline CDR1 is MDHEN and CDR2 is SYDVKM. The chain has TRBV28 and TRBJ1-1, with D unresolved. The sequence derives from a man between 25 and 39 years old in good health and CMV-seronegative. Sequencing input: PBMCs. The CDR3 sequence is CASTLDWGGRTEAFF. The CDR3 DNA follows: TGTGCCAGCACCCTCGATTGGGGTGGGAGAACTGAAGCTTTCTTT. Complete variable domain (other parts from reference TRBV28 and TRBJ1-1): DVKVTQSSRYLVKRTGEKVFLECVQDMDHENMFWYRQDPGLGLRLIYFSYDVKMKEKGDIPEGYSVSREKKERFSLILESASTNQTSMYLCASTLDWGGRTEAFFGQGTRLTVV.